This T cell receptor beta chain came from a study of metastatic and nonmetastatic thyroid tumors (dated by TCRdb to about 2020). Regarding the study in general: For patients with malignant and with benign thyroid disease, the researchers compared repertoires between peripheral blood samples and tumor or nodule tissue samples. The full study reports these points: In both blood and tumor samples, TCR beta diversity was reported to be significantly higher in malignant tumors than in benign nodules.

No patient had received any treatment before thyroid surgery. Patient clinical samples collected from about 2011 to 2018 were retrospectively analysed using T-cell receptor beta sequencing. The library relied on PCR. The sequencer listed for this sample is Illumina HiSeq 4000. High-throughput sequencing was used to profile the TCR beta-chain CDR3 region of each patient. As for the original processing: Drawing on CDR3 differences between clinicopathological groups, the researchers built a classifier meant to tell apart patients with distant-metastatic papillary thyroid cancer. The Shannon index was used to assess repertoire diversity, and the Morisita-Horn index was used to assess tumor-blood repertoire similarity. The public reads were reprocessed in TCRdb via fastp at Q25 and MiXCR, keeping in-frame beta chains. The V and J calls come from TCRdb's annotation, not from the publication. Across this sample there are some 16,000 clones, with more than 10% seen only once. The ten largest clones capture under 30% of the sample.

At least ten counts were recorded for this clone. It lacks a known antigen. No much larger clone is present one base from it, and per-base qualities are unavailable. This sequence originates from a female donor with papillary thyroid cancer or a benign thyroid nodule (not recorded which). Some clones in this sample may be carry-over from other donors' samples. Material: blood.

The CDR3 region: CASSLNGGNTEAFF. The DNA reads as follows: TGCGCCAGCAGCTTGAACGGGGGGAACACTGAAGCTTTCTTT. The rearrangement joined TRBV5-1 to TRBJ1-1; a tentative D match to TRBD1 spans 5 bases. Reading the germline V gene gives CDR1 SGHRS and CDR2 YFSETQ. V lost 1 base and J lost 1 base; the stretch between them is 8 bases long. The CDR3 holds 14 amino acids from the cysteine to the phenylalanine. The sequence is cut down to CDR3 DNA, 42 bases in frame from base 1.